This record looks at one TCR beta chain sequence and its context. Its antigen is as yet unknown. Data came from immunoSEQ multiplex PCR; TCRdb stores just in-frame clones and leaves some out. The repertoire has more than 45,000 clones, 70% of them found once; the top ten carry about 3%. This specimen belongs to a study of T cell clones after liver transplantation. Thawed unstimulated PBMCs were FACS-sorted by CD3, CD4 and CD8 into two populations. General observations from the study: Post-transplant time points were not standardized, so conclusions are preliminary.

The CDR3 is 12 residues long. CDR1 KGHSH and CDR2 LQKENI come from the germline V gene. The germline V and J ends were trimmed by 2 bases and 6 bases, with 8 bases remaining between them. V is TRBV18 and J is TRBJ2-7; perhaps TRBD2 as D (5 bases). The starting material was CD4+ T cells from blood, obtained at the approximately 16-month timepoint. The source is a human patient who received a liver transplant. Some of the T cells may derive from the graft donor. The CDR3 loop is CASSPIEGEQYF. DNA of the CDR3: TGTGCCAGCTCACCAATTGAGGGCGAGCAGTACTTC.